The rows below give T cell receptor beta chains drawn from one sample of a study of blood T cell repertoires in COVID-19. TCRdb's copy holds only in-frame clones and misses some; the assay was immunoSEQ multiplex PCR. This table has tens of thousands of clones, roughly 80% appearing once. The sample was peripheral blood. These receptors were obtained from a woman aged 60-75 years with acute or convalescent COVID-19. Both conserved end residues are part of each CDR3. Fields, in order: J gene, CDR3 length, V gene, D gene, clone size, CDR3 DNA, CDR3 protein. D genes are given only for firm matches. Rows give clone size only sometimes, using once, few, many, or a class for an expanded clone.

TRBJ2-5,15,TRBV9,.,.,TGTGCCAGCAGCGCCGGGTCGGGGGTGCGGGAGACCCAGTACTTC,CASSAGSGVRETQYF
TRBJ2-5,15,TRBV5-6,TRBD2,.,TGTGCCAGCAGAGGGGCTAGCGGGGGTGTATGGACCCAGTACTTC,CASRGASGGVWTQYF
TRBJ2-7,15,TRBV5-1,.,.,TGCGCCAGCAGCTTGGGAGCGGGCTTTAGCTACGAGCAGTACTTC,CASSLGAGFSYEQYF
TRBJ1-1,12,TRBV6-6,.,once,TGTGCCAGCAGTATAGGGGGTCCTGAAGCTTTCTTT,CASSIGGPEAFF
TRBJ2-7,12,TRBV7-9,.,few,TGTGCCAGCAGCCTGGAGGGCCACGAGCAGTACTTC,CASSLEGHEQYF
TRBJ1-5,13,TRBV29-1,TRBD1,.,TGCAGCGTTCTACAGGGGCCCAATCAGCCCCAGCATTTT,CSVLQGPNQPQHF
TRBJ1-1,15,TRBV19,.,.,TGTGCCAGTAGTATACGGGGGACCTTGAACACTGAAGCTTTCTTT,CASSIRGTLNTEAFF
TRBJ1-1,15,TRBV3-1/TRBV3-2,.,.,TGTGCCAGCAGCCAAGGGACAGTTATGAACACTGAAGCTTTCTTT,CASSQGTVMNTEAFF
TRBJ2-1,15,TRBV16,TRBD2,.,TGTGCCAGCAGCTTAGCCGGGACTAGATACAATGAGCAGTTCTTC,CASSLAGTRYNEQFF
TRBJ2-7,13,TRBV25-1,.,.,TGTGCCAGCAGGTCGGCAGGGTCCTACGAGCAGTACTTC,CASRSAGSYEQYF
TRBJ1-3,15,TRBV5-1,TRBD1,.,TGCGCCAGCAGCCTCCGGACAGGCTCTGGAAACACCATATATTTT,CASSLRTGSGNTIYF
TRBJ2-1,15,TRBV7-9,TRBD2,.,TGTGCCAGCAGCCTTCTAGCGGGAGTTGGGAATGAGCAGTTCTTC,CASSLLAGVGNEQFF
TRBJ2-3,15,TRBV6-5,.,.,TGTGCCAGCGGCCCCGACTGGTGGGGAGCAGATACGCAGTATTTT,CASGPDWWGADTQYF
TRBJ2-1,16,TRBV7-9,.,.,TGTGCCAGCAGCCTCTGGCGGGGGCCCTCCTACAATGAGCAGTTCTTC,CASSLWRGPSYNEQFF
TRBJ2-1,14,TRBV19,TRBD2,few,TGTGCCAGTAGGGTTCGACTAGCGGATAATGAGCAGTTCTTC,CASRVRLADNEQFF
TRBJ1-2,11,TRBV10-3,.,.,TGTGCCATCAGTGAGACTAGGGGCTACACCTTC,CAISETRGYTF
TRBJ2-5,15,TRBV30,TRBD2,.,TGTGCCTGGAGTGGCCAGGGGACTAGCGGAGAGACCCAGTACTTC,CAWSGQGTSGETQYF
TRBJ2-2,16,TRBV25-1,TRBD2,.,TGTGCCAGCAGTACCGGGACTAGCGGATTCACCGGGGAGCTGTTTTTT,CASSTGTSGFTGELFF
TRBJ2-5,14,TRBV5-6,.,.,TGTGCCAGCAGCTCGGCGCGGGATGGTCAGACCCAGTACTTC,CASSSARDGQTQYF
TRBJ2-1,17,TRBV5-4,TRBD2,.,TGTGCCAGCAGCCGTGAACCGGGACTAGAGACCTACAATGAGCAGTTCTTC,CASSREPGLETYNEQFF
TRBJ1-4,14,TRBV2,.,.,TGTGCCAGCAGTCCACAGGGTATTGGGGAAAAACTGTTTTTT,CASSPQGIGEKLFF
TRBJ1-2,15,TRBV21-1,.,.,TGTGCCAGCAGCAGACGGGACAGTTGCGACTATGGCTACACCTTC,CASSRRDSCDYGYTF
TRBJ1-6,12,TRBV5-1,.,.,TGCGCCAGCAGCTTGCAGAATTCACCCCTCCACTTT,CASSLQNSPLHF
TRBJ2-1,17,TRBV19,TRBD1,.,TGTGCCAGTAGTATGCACCCGGGACAGGGGCACTACAATGAGCAGTTCTTC,CASSMHPGQGHYNEQFF
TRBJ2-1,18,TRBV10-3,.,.,TGTGCCATCAGTGAGTCGGACAGTGAAAGAGGGCCCTACAATGAGCAGTTCTTC,CAISESDSERGPYNEQFF
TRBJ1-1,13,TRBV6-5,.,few,TGTGCCAGCGTCCGGACGGGAAACACTGAAGCTTTCTTT,CASVRTGNTEAFF
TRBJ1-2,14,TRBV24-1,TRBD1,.,TGTGCCACCAGTGCCCCCGGGACAGGGGAAGGCTACACCTTC,CATSAPGTGEGYTF
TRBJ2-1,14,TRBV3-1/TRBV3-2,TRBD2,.,TGTGCCAGCAGCCAAGAATGGGGCCTAGCGGGAGAGTTCTTC,CASSQEWGLAGEFF
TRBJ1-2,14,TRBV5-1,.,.,TGCGCCAGCAGCTTGGGAGTGTCCAGGGAAGGCTACACCTTC,CASSLGVSREGYTF
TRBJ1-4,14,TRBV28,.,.,TGTGCCAGCAGTTTCGCCGGGGGAACTGAAAAACTGTTTTTT,CASSFAGGTEKLFF
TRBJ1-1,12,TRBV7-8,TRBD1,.,TGTGCCAGCAGCCTGACGACAGGGAGGGCTTTCTTT,CASSLTTGRAFF
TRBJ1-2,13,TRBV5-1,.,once,TGCGCCAGCAGCTCTACAGGGAACTATGGCTACACCTTC,CASSSTGNYGYTF
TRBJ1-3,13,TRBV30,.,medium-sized,TGTGCCTGGAGTGTAGACTGGGGAAACACCATATATTTT,CAWSVDWGNTIYF
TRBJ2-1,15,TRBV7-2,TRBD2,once,TGTGCCAGCAGCAGACAGCGGGGGACACACAATGAGCAGTTCTTC,CASSRQRGTHNEQFF
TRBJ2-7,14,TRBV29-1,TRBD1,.,TGCAGCGGGCGAGGGACAGCGAGCTCCTACGAGCAGTACTTC,CSGRGTASSYEQYF